These 23 T cell receptor beta chains originate from one sample sequenced in a study of blood T cell repertoires in COVID-19. Here immunoSEQ multiplex PCR was the method, and the copy in TCRdb shows in-frame clones only, minus some. This table holds roughly 71,000 clones, 85% found once. Sequencing input: peripheral blood. These receptors originate from a man aged 45-60 years with acute or convalescent COVID-19.

V is TRBV4-1 and J is TRBJ2-3; TRBD2 aligns across 9 bases. This CDR3 spans 16 amino acids. The V and J ends lost 0 bases and 8 bases, in that order; junction bases with no gene match: 9. Germline CDR1 is MGHRA and CDR2 is YSYEKL. Here the CDR3 DNA reads TGCGCCAGCAGCCAAGAGCGGCTAGCGGGGCAATTTACGCAGTATTTT. This encodes CASSQERLAGQFTQYF.

The chain links TRBV12-5 to TRBJ2-5; the D gene is possibly TRBD2 (6 bases). CDR3 length: 17 residues. Trimming stripped 2 bases from V and 7 bases from J, with 23 bases between. CDR1 is LGHNT and CDR2 is FRNRAP in the germline V gene. CDR3 loop: CASGLTRDGEARGTQYF. The CDR3 DNA reads as TGTGCTAGTGGTTTGACCCGAGACGGGGAGGCTCGGGGGACCCAGTACTTC.

The chain has TRBV7-8 and TRBJ1-5; 7 nucleotides match TRBD1. There are 16 residues in the CDR3. Per germline, CDR1 SGHVS and CDR2 FQNEAQ. V shed 0 bases and J 1 base; nucleotides not matched to a gene: 3. The DNA for the CDR3 is TGTGCCAGCAGCTTAGCTCGACAGGGAAGCAATCAGCCCCAGCATTTT. This codes for CASSLARQGSNQPQHF.

CDR3: CASSLNTGGIDYTF. CDR3 bases: TGTGCCAGCAGCCTCAATACAGGGGGCATCGACTACACCTTC. The V and J genes are TRBV6-5 and TRBJ1-2, with TRBD1 matching 9 bases. This CDR3 is built from 14 residues. CDR1 and CDR2 from the germline V gene are MNHEY and SVGAGI. With V trimmed by 6 bases and J by 10 bases, 12 bases remained unmatched.

This clone was counted only a few times. This rearrangement joins TRBV5-1 to TRBJ2-7; 13 nucleotides align to TRBD2. With 1 base clipped from V and 6 bases from J, the junction kept 1 base outside the gene matches. This CDR3 is 14 amino acids long. Per the germline V gene, CDR1 is SGHRS and CDR2 is YFSETQ. Written as DNA, the CDR3 is TGCGCCAGCAGCTTGACTAGCGGGGGGGCCGAGCAGTACTTC. Amino acid sequence: CASSLTSGGAEQYF.

This chain links TRBV11-1 with TRBJ1-4; unclear D gene. CDR3 length equals 15 residues. Germline-derived CDR1 and CDR2 are SGHAT and FQDESV (reference sequence). V gave up 1 base and J gave up 0 bases, with 6 bases separating them. CDR3 in DNA: TGTGCCAGCAGCTTAGACGGAGCAACTAATGAAAAACTGTTTTTT. It is translated as CASSLDGATNEKLFF.

The chain carries TRBV28 and TRBJ2-7; 10 bases agree with TRBD1. The V gene end was trimmed by 5 bases and the J gene end by 10 bases; junction bases not matched to a gene: 17. Per germline, CDR1 MDHEN and CDR2 SYDVKM. The length of the CDR3 is 16 residues. The chain's CDR3 is CASSLNTGTGDFGQYF. CDR3 coding DNA: TGTGCCAGCAGTCTCAACACCGGGACAGGGGATTTCGGTCAGTACTTC.

This rearrangement joins TRBV5-1 to TRBJ2-2; 11 nucleotides align to TRBD1. This CDR3 spans 16 amino acids. With 4 bases clipped from V and 5 bases from J, the junction kept 7 bases outside the gene matches. Germline V gene lookup returns CDR1 SGHRS and CDR2 YFSETQ. DNA for the CDR3: TGCGCCAGCAGCGCAGGGACAGGGGGAGAAACCGGGGAGCTGTTTTTT. It specifies CASSAGTGGETGELFF.

The chain recombines TRBV5-1 with TRBJ2-5, with 8 bases matching TRBD2. CDR1 and CDR2 (germline): SGHRS, YFSETQ. Trimming took 3 bases from V and 6 from J; bases not matched to a gene: 10. This CDR3 region has 15 residues. The CDR3: CASSWRVAGSQTQYF. The CDR3 nucleotides are TGCGCCAGCAGCTGGCGAGTAGCGGGGTCCCAGACCCAGTACTTC.

V usage is TRBV4-1 and J usage is TRBJ1-6; D uncertain. This CDR3 has 13 residues. Trimming pared 1 base from V and 9 bases from J, leaving 7 bases between. Germline lookup yields CDR1 MGHRA and CDR2 YSYEKL. The chain's CDR3 is CASSQGLGSPLHF. CDR3 DNA: TGCGCCAGCAGCCAAGGGCTAGGTTCACCCCTCCACTTT.

The chain is built from TRBV7-6 and TRBJ2-1; 14 positions agree with TRBD2. The J segment lost 8 bases and the V segment lost 4 bases, leaving 4 bases of the junction unmatched. The CDR3 totals 15 residues. CDR1 SGHVS and CDR2 FNYEAQ come from the germline V gene. The CDR3 here is CASSYGLAGGYEQFF. As DNA, the CDR3 is TGTGCCAGCAGCTATGGACTAGCGGGGGGCTATGAGCAGTTCTTC.

The chain recombines TRBV30 with TRBJ2-6; D is uncertain. Trimming took off 3 bases at V and 0 bases at J, with 6 bases between the two ends. The CDR3 runs to 14 residues. The V gene's germline CDR1 is GTSNPN and CDR2 SVGIG (reference sequence). The CDR3 is CAWSPSSGANVLTF. The CDR3 region has the DNA TGTGCCTGGAGCCCTTCCTCTGGGGCCAACGTCCTGACTTTC.

V is TRBV2 and J is TRBJ1-6, with no clear D. Trimming took off 2 bases at V and 0 bases at J, with 11 bases between the two ends. The CDR3 totals 17 residues. Germline V lookup: CDR1 SNHLY, CDR2 FYNNEI. Here the CDR3 reads CASSERQISSYNSPLHF. CDR3 coding DNA: TGTGCCAGCAGTGAACGTCAGATCAGCTCCTATAATTCACCCCTCCACTTT.

The rearrangement uses TRBV6-5 and TRBJ1-2; 7 bases align to TRBD1. Germline V gene data show CDR1 as MNHEY and CDR2 as SVGAGI. The J segment lost 4 bases and the V segment lost 4 bases, leaving 9 bases of the junction unmatched. The CDR3 is made up of 15 amino acids. The CDR3 nucleotides read TGTGCCAGCAGTTCGACAGGGACCCTAGGCTATGGCTACACCTTC. This encodes CASSSTGTLGYGYTF.

The V call is TRBV5-1, the J call TRBJ2-1, with D tentatively TRBD1 (6 bases). The CDR3 loop spans 16 amino acids. Germline CDR1 and CDR2: SGHRS and YFSETQ. Trimming removed 4 bases from V and 0 bases from J, with 14 bases in between. Written as DNA, the CDR3 is TGCGCCAGCAGCCAAACCGGGACAAGCTCCTACAATGAGCAGTTCTTC. Amino acid sequence: CASSQTGTSSYNEQFF. Combining the CDR3 with reference TRBV5-1 and TRBJ2-1 gives the whole variable domain KAGVTQTPRYLIKTRGQQVTLSCSPISGHRSVSWYQQTPGQGLQFLFEYFSETQRNKGNFPGRFSGRQFSNSRSEMNVSTLELGDSALYLCASSQTGTSSYNEQFFGPGTRLTVL.

The J gene is TRBJ2-7, the V gene TRBV13; tentatively, D is TRBD1 (5 bases). This CDR3 is 16 amino acids long. V was shortened by 5 bases and J by 0 bases, with 17 bases between the two germline ends. Germline values: CDR1 PRHDT, CDR2 FYEKMQ (reference sequence). The CDR3 coding sequence is TGTGCCAGCAGCACCCGTTTCGGACAAAGCTCCTACGAGCAGTACGTC. This gives the protein CASSTRFGQSSYEQYV.

By sample fraction, this clone is medium-sized. The chain is built from TRBV30 and TRBJ1-2, with 7 positions matching TRBD1. The CDR3 runs 13 residues. CDR1 is GTSNPN and CDR2 is SVGIG in the germline V gene (reference sequence). J gave up 13 bases and V 5 bases, and 16 bases lay outside the gene matches. CDR3 DNA sequence: TGTGCCTGGTCCCGGATCGATTCAGGGGGTGGCACCTTC. It codes for CAWSRIDSGGGTF.

V and J are TRBV28 and TRBJ2-7, with 9 nucleotides matching TRBD1. Trimming cost V 7 bases and J 0 bases; bases outside gene matches: 4. Germline CDR1 reads MDHEN; CDR2 reads SYDVKM. This CDR3 comprises 14 residues. CDR3 protein: CASKRQGVSYEQYF. CDR3 sequence (DNA): TGTGCCAGCAAGAGACAGGGGGTCTCCTACGAGCAGTACTTC.

The V gene is TRBV6-5, the J gene TRBJ1-1; TRBD1 is a possible D gene (5 bases). Germline-derived CDR1 and CDR2 are MNHEY and SVGAGI. Trimming removed 5 bases at V and 0 bases at J, with 10 bases between. CDR3 length: 14 amino acids. The CDR3: CASSTTGMNTEAFF. The CDR3 coding sequence is TGTGCCAGCAGTACAACAGGTATGAACACTGAAGCTTTCTTT.

This clone was seen a few times. This sequence joins TRBV11-2 and TRBJ2-3, with 9 positions matching TRBD2. CDR3 length equals 14 residues. Losses at the gene ends were 6 bases for V and 5 bases for J; bases not matched to a gene: 6. Germline lookup yields CDR1 SGHAT and CDR2 FQNNGV. Here the CDR3 reads CASRGGGAQDTQYF. In DNA, the CDR3 is TGTGCCAGCAGGGGCGGGGGGGCCCAAGATACGCAGTATTTT.

This clone occurred many times. The chain joins TRBV30 to TRBJ2-2, with D perhaps TRBD1 (5 bases). V lost 0 bases and J lost 5, with 10 bases in between. The CDR3 runs to 14 residues. Germline CDR1 reads GTSNPN; CDR2 reads SVGIG (reference sequence). The DNA for the CDR3 is TGTGCCTGGAGTGTCCCAGGGTGGACCGGGGAGCTGTTTTTT. Encoded protein: CAWSVPGWTGELFF.

This clone came up once. This chain connects TRBV6-5 to TRBJ2-7; 7 bases are shared with TRBD1. The junction had 11 bases not matched to a gene; V was cut back by 0 bases and J by 6 bases. The germline CDR1 and CDR2 sequences are MNHEY and SVGAGI. The CDR3 sequence is 16 residues long. The CDR3, as DNA: TGTGCCAGCAGTTACTCCTCTTCGCCGGGACAGATCGAGCAGTACTTC. It is translated as CASSYSSSPGQIEQYF.

The table lists this clone with a count of one. This chain links TRBV2 with TRBJ2-7; D is perhaps TRBD1 (6 bases). Germline CDR1 and CDR2: SNHLY and FYNNEI. This CDR3 region has 17 residues. The V gene lost 2 bases and the J gene lost 2 bases, with 19 bases spanning the gap. The CDR3 protein is CASSEYVPGAETYEQYF. The CDR3 coding sequence is TGTGCCAGCAGTGAATACGTTCCAGGGGCTGAAACCTACGAGCAGTACTTC.